This T cell receptor (beta chain) appears in the sequencing data of a study of shared clonotypes between healthy human individuals. At the level of the study: The donors, a couple of women and three men, were aged 18 to 49.

Naive CD8 cells comprised CD45RO-negative, CCR7-positively selected cells, excluding terminally differentiated effector memory CD45RA+ cells. Trimming removed 3 bases at V and 8 bases at J, with 11 bases between. The germline V gene has CDR1 MDHEN and CDR2 SYDVKM. The CDR3 contains 13 residues. The authors distributed each subset's genomic DNA evenly over several immunoSEQ plates. TCRdb keeps only in-frame clones here, not all; method: immunoSEQ multiplex PCR. Here the sample spans around 600,000 clones, approximately 95% being singletons. The study's findings and limits: When compared with the clonotypes that were shared by all four sorted-subset donors, the non-shared clonotypes turned out to have lower generation probabilities.

Comment on this clone: Antigen specificity is unknown.

This TCR derives from a woman aged 30 to 39 in good health. Source material: naive CD8+ T cells sorted from blood. The genes are TRBV28 and TRBJ2-1; D ambiguous. The DNA for the CDR3 is TGTGCCAGCAGTTTCGACAACGGGTATGAGCAGTTCTTC. Protein product: CASSFDNGYEQFF.